This T cell receptor (beta chain) stems from a study of cytomegalovirus exposure and HLA in healthy donors. Study overall: Samples from HLA-typed donors yielded 85 million to 95 million unique TCRs in an early data release.

J lost 4 bases, V lost 2 bases, and 3 bases had no gene match. Germline CDR1 and CDR2: WNHNN and SYGVQD (reference sequence). The CDR3 contains 15 residues. The PCR made use of 60 Vbeta and 13 Jbeta primers. Here immunoSEQ multiplex PCR was the method, and the copy in TCRdb shows in-frame clones only, minus some. The repertoire holds over 100,000 clones, with roughly 65% as singletons. This chain uses TRBV10-1 with TRBJ2-5; 11 nucleotides match TRBD1. This receptor was taken from a man aged 35 to 55 in good health and CMV-seropositive. Sequences were obtained from PBMCs. CDR3 DNA sequence: TGCGCCAGCAGTGAGCCGGGACAGGGGGTAGAGACCCAGTACTTC. Protein sequence: CASSEPGQGVETQYF.